The 19 T cell receptor beta chains below were found in one sample sequenced in a study of vaccination effects on CD4 cells after COVID-19. These receptors' antigens are unknown. Method: immunoSEQ multiplex PCR; TCRdb's copy keeps in-frame clones and lacks some. In the table there are roughly 40,000 clones, around 66% of which are singletons. Cultured cells yielded isolated CD4+ T cells after 10 days. Either the mRNA-1273 or the BNT162b2 vaccine was given to participants as two doses. The specimen comprised CD4+ T cells from PBMCs cultured without peptide, sampled after COVID-19 vaccination. All receptors come from a human donor who received a COVID-19 vaccine.

The chain recombines TRBV25-1 with TRBJ2-5; the D gene could be TRBD1 or TRBD2 (6 bases each). Per germline, CDR1 MGHDK and CDR2 SYGVNS. The CDR3 runs 15 residues. Deletions cut 4 bases from V and 5 bases from J, with 17 bases between. CDR3: CASSGRGSVRETQYF. The CDR3, as DNA: TGTGCCAGCAGTGGGAGGGGGTCGGTGCGGGAGACCCAGTACTTC.

The genes are TRBV5-1 and TRBJ2-6; unclear D gene. V gave up 2 bases and J gave up 4 bases, with 10 bases separating them. Germline lookup yields CDR1 SGHRS and CDR2 YFSETQ. The length of the CDR3 is 15 residues. The CDR3 nucleotides are TGCGCCAGCAGCTTAACTGGGCACGGGGCCAACGTCCTGACTTTC. It codes for CASSLTGHGANVLTF.

The rearrangement joins TRBV4-1 to TRBJ1-5; 9 nucleotides agree with TRBD1. V shed 2 bases and J 3 bases; nucleotides not matched to a gene: 14. The CDR3 is made up of 19 amino acids. The germline CDR1 and CDR2 sequences are MGHRA and YSYEKL. The CDR3 region is CASSQRSDTGGAFNQPQHF. Written as DNA, the CDR3 is TGCGCCAGCAGCCAAAGAAGTGACACAGGGGGCGCCTTCAATCAGCCCCAGCATTTT.

CDR3 coding DNA: TGTGCCAGCAGCCCGGACCGATCCTACGAGCAGTACTTC. Translation: CASSPDRSYEQYF. The chain carries TRBV2 and TRBJ2-7; D uncertain. CDR1 SNHLY and CDR2 FYNNEI come from the germline V gene. The CDR3 is 13 amino acids. Trimming removed 6 bases from V and 1 base from J, with 10 bases in between.

The V and J genes are TRBV5-1 and TRBJ1-5; no definite D call. CDR1 and CDR2 (germline): SGHRS, YFSETQ. This CDR3 has 15 residues. Between the trimmed V and J ends, which lost 0 bases and 6 bases, there was a span of 13 bases. The CDR3 sequence: CASSLDGGKRQPQHF. CDR3 DNA: TGCGCCAGCAGCTTGGATGGCGGGAAGCGTCAGCCCCAGCATTTT.

The genes are TRBV7-9 and TRBJ1-1; 10 bases fit TRBD1. This CDR3 is built from 15 residues. The germline V gene encodes CDR1 SEHNR and CDR2 FQNEAQ (reference sequence). V dropped 10 bases and J dropped 4; count of bases not matched to a gene: 12. The DNA for the CDR3 is TGTGCCACCGAGCCGGGACAGGGGTCGGGCACTGAAGCTTTCTTT. Protein sequence: CATEPGQGSGTEAFF.

In its sample, this clone was seen a few times. In the same sample, other DNA sequences code for this CDR3. The chain is built from TRBV20-1 and TRBJ1-5; D possibly corresponds to TRBD1 (5 bases). Germline CDR1 reads DFQATT; CDR2 reads SNEGSKA (reference sequence). The germline V and J ends were trimmed by 3 bases and 4 bases, with 7 bases remaining between them. The CDR3 has 12 amino acids. In DNA, the CDR3 is TGCAGTGCTAGTCGGGGGAATCAGCCCCAGCATTTT. Its protein is CSASRGNQPQHF.

The chain has TRBV3-1 (or the pseudogene TRBV3-2) and TRBJ2-7; the D is unclear. Trimming shortened V by 3 bases and J by 1 base, and 10 bases separated the two germline ends. The germline V gene encodes CDR1 LGHDT and CDR2 YNNKEL (reference sequence). The CDR3 sequence is 14 residues long. DNA of the CDR3: TGTGCCAGCAGCCATCCACAAGGGTCCTACGAGCAGTACTTC. Encoded protein: CASSHPQGSYEQYF.

The genes are TRBV5-6 and TRBJ2-5; 7 positions agree with TRBD1. J was trimmed by 5 bases and V by 0 bases; bases with no gene match: 10. Germline V gene data show CDR1 as SGHDT and CDR2 as YYEEEE. This CDR3 contains 16 residues. CDR3 nucleotide sequence: TGTGCCAGCAGCTTGGCGGGGACAGTTGAAGGGGAGACCCAGTACTTC. Translation: CASSLAGTVEGETQYF.

The chain combines TRBV5-1 with TRBJ2-5, with TRBD2 as a possible D gene (6 bases). In germline, CDR1 is SGHRS, CDR2 YFSETQ. The length of the CDR3 is 14 residues. V lost 4 bases to trimming and J lost 1 base, with 11 bases between them. In DNA form, the CDR3 reads TGCGCCAGCAGCCCGCTCGGGGGCCAAGAGACCCAGTACTTC. Its protein product is CASSPLGGQETQYF.

The gene calls are TRBV11-2 and TRBJ1-5; D is uncertain. Germline values: CDR1 SGHAT, CDR2 FQNNGV. The CDR3 loop spans 14 amino acids. Between the trimmed V and J ends, which lost 0 bases and 4 bases, there was a span of 7 bases. CDR3 DNA: TGTGCCAGCAGCTTAGATTTAGGGAATCAGCCCCAGCATTTT. As protein: CASSLDLGNQPQHF.

The chain carries TRBV30 and TRBJ1-4, with a possible D match to TRBD1 (6 bases). CDR1 is GTSNPN and CDR2 is SVGIG in the germline V gene (reference sequence). The V end lost 0 bases, the J end lost 8 bases, and 16 bases lay between the germline ends. CDR3 length equals 15 residues. CDR3 sequence: CAWSVIRGAGEKLFF. For the CDR3, the DNA is TGTGCCTGGAGTGTAATCAGGGGCGCAGGAGAAAAACTGTTTTTT.

Of note for this clone: Other DNA sequences in the same sample also yield this CDR3. This chain connects TRBV6-5 to TRBJ2-7, with TRBD2 matching 11 bases. The CDR3 loop spans 15 amino acids. CDR1 MNHEY and CDR2 SVGAGI come from the germline V gene. The V segment lost 6 bases and the J segment 3 bases; nucleotides outside the gene matches: 7. The CDR3 loop is CASSSPGTSGYEQYF. The CDR3 DNA reads TGTGCCAGCAGCTCGCCCGGGACTAGCGGCTACGAGCAGTACTTC.

In this sample, this clone turned up a few times. The gene calls are TRBV27 and TRBJ2-7, with 7 bases matching TRBD2. The V gene end was trimmed by 3 bases and the J gene end by 2 bases; junction bases not matched to a gene: 4. The CDR3 length is 14 residues. Looked up from germline, CDR1 is MNHEY and CDR2 is SMNVEV (reference sequence). The DNA of the CDR3 is TGTGCCAGCAGTTTGGCTAGCGGTCCCTACGAGCAGTACTTC. Residues: CASSLASGPYEQYF.

This clone has only a few counts. The rearrangement uses TRBV5-6 and TRBJ1-6; 10 bases map to TRBD1. CDR3 length: 16 amino acids. Germline CDR1 reads SGHDT; CDR2 reads YYEEEE. V lost 4 bases and J lost 7; bases outside the gene matches: 8. CDR3: CASSLGQGVINSPLHF. CDR3 nucleotide sequence: TGTGCCAGCAGCCTTGGACAGGGGGTGATCAATTCACCCCTCCACTTT.

This clone was detected only a few times. V usage is TRBV5-6 and J usage is TRBJ2-7; the D gene is possibly TRBD2 (6 bases). The germline V gene has CDR1 SGHDT and CDR2 YYEEEE. The V and J ends lost 3 bases and 3 bases respectively, with 13 bases between them. The CDR3 is 14 residues long. The CDR3 DNA sequence: TGTGCCAGCAGCTCCGGGACTTGGGGCTACGAGCAGTACTTC. Protein product: CASSSGTWGYEQYF.

The rearrangement uses TRBV20-1 and TRBJ2-7; D is unresolved. Germline CDR1 DFQATT, CDR2 SNEGSKA (reference sequence). This CDR3 is built from 13 residues. Deletions cut 3 bases from V and 2 bases from J, with 11 bases between. CDR3 sequence: CSASLTGTYEQYF. Written as DNA, the CDR3 is TGCAGTGCTAGTTTAACCGGAACCTACGAGCAGTACTTC.

A few counts support this clone. The V call is TRBV6-1, the J call TRBJ2-1, with 10 bases that match TRBD2. In germline, CDR1 is MNHNS, CDR2 SASEGT. Trimming removed 4 bases from V and 8 bases from J; junction bases left unmatched: 14. The length of the CDR3 is 17 residues. The CDR3 reads CASSGTSGMGRFDEQFF. The DNA of the CDR3 is TGTGCCAGCAGTGGCACTAGCGGGATGGGCCGTTTCGATGAGCAGTTCTTC.

The rearrangement links TRBV6-6 to TRBJ1-5; possible D gene TRBD1, 5 bases. V lost 2 bases and J 4 bases, leaving 9 bases between the germline ends. Germline V gives CDR1 MNHNY, CDR2 SVGAGI (reference sequence). There are 14 residues in the CDR3. CDR3 sequence reads: CASSYSEGNQPQHF. The CDR3 region has the DNA TGTGCCAGCAGTTACAGTGAGGGGAATCAGCCCCAGCATTTT.